The clone carrying this T cell receptor (beta chain) was observed a handful of times. What it binds is unknown. This sample stems from a study of vaccination and CD4 T cells after COVID-19. Background on the study: From HCoV-229E, HCoV-OC43, HCoV-NL63 and SARS-CoV-2, overlapping spike peptides were used to stimulate the cells.

The CDR3 is 13 residues long. The V gene lost 7 bases and the J gene lost 1 base, with 11 bases spanning the gap. Germline CDR1 SGHRS, CDR2 YFSETQ. Treatment reported: approximately nine-day PBMC culture with coronavirus spike peptide pools or control peptides (ViraFEST assay). Sequenced with the Oncomine TCR Beta short-read assay was DNA taken from cultured CD4+ T cells. Each CDR3 protein is one row after TCRdb ran MiXCR on the PCR reads. The profile shows fewer than 20,000 distinct CDR3 sequences, around two fifths of them singletons. The specimen was CD4+ T cells from blood, cultured in vitro, collected after SARS-CoV-2 vaccination. The sequence came from a human donor who had recovered from COVID-19. The chain couples TRBV5-1 to TRBJ1-1; D perhaps matches TRBD1 (6 bases). The CDR3 coding sequence is TGCGCCAGCCGCAGACAGGCGAACACTGAAGCTTTCTTT. This codes for CASRRQANTEAFF.